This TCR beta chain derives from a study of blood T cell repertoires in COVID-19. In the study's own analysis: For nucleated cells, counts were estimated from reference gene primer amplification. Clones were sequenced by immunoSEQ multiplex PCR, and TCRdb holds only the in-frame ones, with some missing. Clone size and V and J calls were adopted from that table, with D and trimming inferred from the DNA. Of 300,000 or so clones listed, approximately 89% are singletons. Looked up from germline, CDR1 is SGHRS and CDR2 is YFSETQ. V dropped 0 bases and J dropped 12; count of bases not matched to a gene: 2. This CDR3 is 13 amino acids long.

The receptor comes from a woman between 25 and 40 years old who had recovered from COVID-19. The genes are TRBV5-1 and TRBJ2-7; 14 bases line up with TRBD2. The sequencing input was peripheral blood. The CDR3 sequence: CASSLDGLAGGYF. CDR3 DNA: TGCGCCAGCAGCTTGGATGGACTAGCGGGGGGGTACTTC.